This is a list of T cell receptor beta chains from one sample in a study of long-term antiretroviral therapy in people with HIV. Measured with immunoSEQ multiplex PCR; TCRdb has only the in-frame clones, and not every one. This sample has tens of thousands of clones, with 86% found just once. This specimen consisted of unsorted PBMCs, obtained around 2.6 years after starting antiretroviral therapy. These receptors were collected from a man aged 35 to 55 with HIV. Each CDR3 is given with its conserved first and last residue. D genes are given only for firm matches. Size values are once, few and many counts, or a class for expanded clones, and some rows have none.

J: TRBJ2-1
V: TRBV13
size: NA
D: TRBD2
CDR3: CASSLEGLAASYNEQFF
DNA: TGTGCCAGCAGCTTAGAGGGACTAGCGGCCTCCTACAATGAGCAGTTCTTC

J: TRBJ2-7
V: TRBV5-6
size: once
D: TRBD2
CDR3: CASSLRLAGGYEQYF
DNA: TGTGCCAGCAGCTTGAGGCTAGCGGGAGGTTACGAGCAGTACTTC

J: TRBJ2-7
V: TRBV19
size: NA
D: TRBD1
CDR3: CASSTTLGQSYYEQYF
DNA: TGTGCCAGTAGTACCACCCTGGGACAGTCCTACTACGAGCAGTACTTC

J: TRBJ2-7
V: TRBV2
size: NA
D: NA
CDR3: CASTYTGTYEQYF
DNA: TGTGCCAGCACTTACACAGGGACCTACGAGCAGTACTTC

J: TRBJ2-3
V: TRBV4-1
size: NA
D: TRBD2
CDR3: CASSQGQAGLAGGQDTQYF
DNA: TGCGCCAGCAGCCAAGGCCAAGCCGGGCTAGCGGGGGGGCAAGATACGCAGTATTTT

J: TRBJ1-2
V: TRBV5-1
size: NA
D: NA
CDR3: CASSLGAARDGYTF
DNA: TGCGCCAGCAGCTTGGGGGCGGCACGAGATGGCTACACCTTC

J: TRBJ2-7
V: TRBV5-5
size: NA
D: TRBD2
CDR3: CASSLARIGRVPEQYF
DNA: TGTGCCAGCAGCTTGGCCCGAATCGGGAGGGTCCCCGAGCAGTACTTC

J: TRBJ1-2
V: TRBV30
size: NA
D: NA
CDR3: CAWGGRNYGYTF
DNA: TGTGCCTGGGGAGGGAGAAACTATGGCTACACCTTC

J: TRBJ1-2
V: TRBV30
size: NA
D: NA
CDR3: CAWSVSWDEEAF
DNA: TGTGCCTGGAGTGTATCATGGGACGAGGAAGCCTTC

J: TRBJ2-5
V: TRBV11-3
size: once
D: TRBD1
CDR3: CASSLGQGAKETQYF
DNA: TGTGCCAGCAGCTTAGGACAGGGGGCGAAAGAGACCCAGTACTTC

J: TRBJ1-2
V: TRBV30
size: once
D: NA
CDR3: CAWSVTSYYGYTF
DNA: TGTGCCTGGAGTGTAACCAGCTACTATGGCTACACCTTC

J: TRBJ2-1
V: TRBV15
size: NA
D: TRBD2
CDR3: CATSRGMTSGSSYNEQFF
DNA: TGTGCCACCAGCAGAGGGATGACTAGCGGGAGCTCCTACAATGAGCAGTTCTTC

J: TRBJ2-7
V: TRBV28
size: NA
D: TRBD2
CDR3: CASRSSGDYEQYF
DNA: TGTGCCAGCAGGTCTAGCGGAGACTACGAGCAGTACTTC

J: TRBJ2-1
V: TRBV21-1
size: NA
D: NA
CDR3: CASSAPGQVYNEQFF
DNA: TGTGCCAGCAGCGCCCCGGGACAAGTCTACAATGAGCAGTTCTTC

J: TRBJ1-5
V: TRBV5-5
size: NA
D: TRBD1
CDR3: CASSRDREGQPQHF
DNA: TGTGCCAGCAGCCGGGACAGGGAAGGTCAGCCCCAGCATTTT

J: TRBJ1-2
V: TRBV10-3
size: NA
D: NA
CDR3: CAISVISGVNYGYTF
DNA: TGTGCCATCAGTGTAATTAGCGGGGTAAACTATGGCTACACCTTC

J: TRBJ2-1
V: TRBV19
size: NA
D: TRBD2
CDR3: CASSTPLGRENEQFF
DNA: TGTGCCAGTAGTACCCCCCTCGGGCGGGAGAATGAGCAGTTCTTC

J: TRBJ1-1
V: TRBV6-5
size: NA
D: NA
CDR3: CASRPDQGPAFF
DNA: TGTGCCAGCAGACCCGACCAGGGACCAGCTTTCTTT

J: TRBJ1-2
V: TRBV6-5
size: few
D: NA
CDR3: CASSPDYSANYGYTF
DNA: TGTGCCAGCAGCCCCGACTATAGTGCTAACTATGGCTACACCTTC

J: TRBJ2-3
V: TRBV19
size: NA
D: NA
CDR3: CASSSIGRGLTGTDTQYF
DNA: TGTGCCAGTAGTTCGATAGGTCGAGGCCTTACGGGGACAGATACGCAGTATTTT

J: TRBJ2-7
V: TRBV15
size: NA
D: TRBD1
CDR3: CATSRDQQGYEQYF
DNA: TGTGCCACCAGCAGAGATCAACAGGGGTACGAGCAGTACTTC

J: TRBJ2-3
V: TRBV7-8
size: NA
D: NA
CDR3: CASSLQDRYFTDTQYF
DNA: TGTGCCAGCAGCTTACAAGACCGATACTTCACAGATACGCAGTATTTT

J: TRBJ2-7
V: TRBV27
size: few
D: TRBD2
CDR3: CASSASGLAGEQYF
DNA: TGTGCCAGCAGCGCCTCGGGACTAGCGGGCGAGCAGTACTTC

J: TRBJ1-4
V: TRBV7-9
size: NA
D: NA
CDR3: CASSLDIPTNEKLFF
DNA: TGTGCCAGCAGCTTAGATATCCCGACTAATGAAAAACTGTTTTTT

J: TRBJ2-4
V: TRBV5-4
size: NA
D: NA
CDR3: CASSPDPDRKNIQYF
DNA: TGTGCCAGCAGCCCAGACCCGGACAGAAAAAACATTCAGTACTTC

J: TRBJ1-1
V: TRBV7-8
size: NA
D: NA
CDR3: CASSLRQNTEAFF
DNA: TGTGCCAGCAGCTTACGACAGAACACTGAAGCTTTCTTT

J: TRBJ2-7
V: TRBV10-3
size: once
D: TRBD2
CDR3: CAISATGGSEQYF
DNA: TGTGCCATCAGTGCTACTGGCGGGAGTGAGCAGTACTTT

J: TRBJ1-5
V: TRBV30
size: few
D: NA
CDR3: CAWSEGRNQPQHF
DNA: TGTGCCTGGAGTGAGGGGAGGAATCAGCCCCAGCATTTT

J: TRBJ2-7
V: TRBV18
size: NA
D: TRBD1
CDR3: CASSPGQGSYEQYF
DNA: TGTGCCAGCTCACCAGGACAGGGGTCCTACGAGCAGTACTTC

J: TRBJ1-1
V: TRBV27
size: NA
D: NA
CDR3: CASSLSGGREAFF
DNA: TGTGCCAGCAGTTTATCGGGAGGGAGAGAAGCTTTCTTT

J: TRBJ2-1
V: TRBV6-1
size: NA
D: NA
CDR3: CAGASVRGNEQFF
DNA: TGTGCCGGCGCTTCAGTGAGGGGGAATGAGCAGTTCTTC

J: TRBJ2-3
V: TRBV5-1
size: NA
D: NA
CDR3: CASSLGVGDTQYF
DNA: TGCGCCAGCAGCCTTGGGGTTGGAGATACGCAGTATTTT

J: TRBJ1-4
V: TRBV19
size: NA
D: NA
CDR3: CASSARLQGSATNEKLFF
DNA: TGTGCCAGTAGTGCTCGCTTACAGGGTTCCGCAACTAATGAAAAACTGTTTTTT

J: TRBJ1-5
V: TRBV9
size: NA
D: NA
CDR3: CASSGGGGLQPQHF
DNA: TGTGCCAGCAGCGGTGGGGGGGGCCTTCAGCCCCAGCATTTT

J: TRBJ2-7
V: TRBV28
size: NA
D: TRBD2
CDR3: CASSSPGTSASSEQYF
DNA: TGTGCCAGCAGCTCCCCCGGGACTAGCGCTTCGTCCGAGCAGTACTTC

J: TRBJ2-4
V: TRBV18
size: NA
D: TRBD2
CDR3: CASSRTSGRALMNIQYF
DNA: TGTGCCAGCTCCCGAACTAGCGGGAGGGCCTTAATGAACATTCAGTACTTC

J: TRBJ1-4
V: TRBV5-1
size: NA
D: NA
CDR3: CASSLDVVVATNEKLFF
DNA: TGCGCCAGCAGCTTGGACGTGGTAGTTGCAACTAATGAAAAACTGTTTTTT

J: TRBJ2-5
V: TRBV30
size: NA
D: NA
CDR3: CAWTIQGETQYF
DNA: TGTGCCTGGACAATTCAGGGAGAGACCCAGTACTTC

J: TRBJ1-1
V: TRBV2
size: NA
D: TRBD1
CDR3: CASSAQGMNTEAFF
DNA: TGTGCCAGCAGTGCACAGGGGATGAACACTGAAGCTTTCTTT

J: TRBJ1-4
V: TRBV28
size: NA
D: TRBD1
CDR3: CASSLSGTGKEKLFF
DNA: TGTGCCAGCAGTTTATCTGGGACAGGGAAGGAAAAACTGTTTTTT

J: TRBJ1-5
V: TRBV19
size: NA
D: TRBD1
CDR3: CASSSARDRGFLGNQPQHF
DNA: TGTGCCAGTAGTTCCGCCCGGGACAGGGGGTTCTTGGGCAATCAGCCCCAGCATTTT

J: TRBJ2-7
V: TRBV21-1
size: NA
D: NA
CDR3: CASSKGTGTYEQYF
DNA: TGTGCCAGCAGCAAAGGTACAGGAACCTACGAGCAGTACTTC

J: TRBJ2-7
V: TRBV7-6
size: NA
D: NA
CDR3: CASSLGAKGLGEQYF
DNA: TGTGCCAGCAGCTTAGGAGCGAAGGGTCTAGGCGAGCAGTACTTC

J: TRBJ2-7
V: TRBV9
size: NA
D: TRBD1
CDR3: CASSVVGQGAVEQYF
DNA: TGTGCCAGCAGCGTAGTTGGACAGGGGGCTGTCGAGCAGTACTTC

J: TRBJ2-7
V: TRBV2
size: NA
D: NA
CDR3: CASSEGDPTIYEQYF
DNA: TGTGCCAGCAGTGAAGGGGACCCCACCATCTACGAGCAGTACTTC

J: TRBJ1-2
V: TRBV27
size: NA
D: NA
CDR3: CASSLVPQNYGYTF
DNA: TGTGCCAGCAGTTTGGTCCCGCAGAACTATGGCTACACCTTC

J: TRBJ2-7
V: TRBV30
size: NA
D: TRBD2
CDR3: CAWSPPGLNYEQYF
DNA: TGTGCCTGGAGTCCTCCGGGACTAAACTACGAGCAGTACTTC

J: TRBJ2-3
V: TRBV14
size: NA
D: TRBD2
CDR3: CASSLKITSENTDTQYF
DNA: TGTGCCAGCAGCCTAAAGATAACTAGCGAGAACACAGATACGCAGTATTTT

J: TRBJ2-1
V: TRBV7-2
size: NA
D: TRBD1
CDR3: CASSSPDRGDNEQFF
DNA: TGTGCCAGCAGCTCCCCGGACAGGGGTGACAATGAGCAGTTCTTC

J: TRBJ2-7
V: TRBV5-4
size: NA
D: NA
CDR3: CASSPGGQFHEQYF
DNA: TGTGCCAGCAGCCCCGGGGGGCAATTCCACGAGCAGTACTTC

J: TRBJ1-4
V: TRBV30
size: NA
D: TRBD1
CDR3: CAWTTGGEGEKLFF
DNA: TGTGCCTGGACCACAGGGGGCGAGGGTGAAAAACTGTTTTTT

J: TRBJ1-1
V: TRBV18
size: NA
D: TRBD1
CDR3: CASSPNIGQGHAITEAFF
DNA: TGTGCCAGCTCACCAAACATCGGACAGGGCCATGCTATCACTGAAGCTTTCTTT

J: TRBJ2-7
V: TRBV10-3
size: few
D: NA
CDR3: CAISELGTSSSYEQYF
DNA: TGTGCCATCAGTGAGCTCGGGACTTCCAGCTCCTACGAGCAGTACTTC

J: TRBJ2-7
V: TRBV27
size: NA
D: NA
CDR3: CASSLFAGPGPNEQYF
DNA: TGTGCCAGCAGTTTATTTGCCGGCCCGGGCCCCAACGAGCAGTACTTC

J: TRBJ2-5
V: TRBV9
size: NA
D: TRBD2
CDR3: CASSMTSGGPEETQYF
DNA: TGTGCCAGCAGCATGACTAGCGGGGGGCCAGAAGAGACCCAGTACTTC

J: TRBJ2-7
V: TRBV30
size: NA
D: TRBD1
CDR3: CACLGGQGGKQYF
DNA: TGTGCCTGCCTTGGGGGACAGGGAGGTAAGCAGTACTTC

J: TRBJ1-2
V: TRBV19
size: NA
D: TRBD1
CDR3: CASIQTTGTGSLTF
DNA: TGTGCCAGTATCCAAACCACCGGGACAGGGTCTCTCACCTTC